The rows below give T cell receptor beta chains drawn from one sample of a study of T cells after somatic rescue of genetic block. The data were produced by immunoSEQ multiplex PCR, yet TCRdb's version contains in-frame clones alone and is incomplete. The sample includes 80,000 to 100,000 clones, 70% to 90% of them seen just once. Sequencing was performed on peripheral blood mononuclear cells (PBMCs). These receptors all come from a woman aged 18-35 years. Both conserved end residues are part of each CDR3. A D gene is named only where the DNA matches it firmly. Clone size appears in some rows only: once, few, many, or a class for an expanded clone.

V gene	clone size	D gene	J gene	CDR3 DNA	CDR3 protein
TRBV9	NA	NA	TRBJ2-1	TGTGCCAGCAGCGAGAGGGGGGGACCCTACAATGAGCAGTTCTTC	CASSERGGPYNEQFF
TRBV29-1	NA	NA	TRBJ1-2	TGCAGCGTTGACAGGGTCTATGGCTACACCTTC	CSVDRVYGYTF
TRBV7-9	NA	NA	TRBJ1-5	TGTGCCAGCAGCGCAGGGGCGGGGGTCCAGCCCCAGCATTTT	CASSAGAGVQPQHF
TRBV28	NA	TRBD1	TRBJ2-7	TGTGCCAGCAGGGAGGGACAGGCCAGCTACGAGCAGTACTTC	CASREGQASYEQYF
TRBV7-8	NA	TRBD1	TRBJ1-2	TGTGCCAGCAGCTTGAGGACAGGGGCCGACTATGGCTACACCTTC	CASSLRTGADYGYTF
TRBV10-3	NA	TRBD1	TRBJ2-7	TGTGCCATCAGTGAGCTGGACAGGCCCCTCTCCTACGAGCAGTACTTC	CAISELDRPLSYEQYF
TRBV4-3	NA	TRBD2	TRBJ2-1	TGCGCCAGCAGCCAAGATTGGTGGCTAGCGGTCTCATCCCAAGGGCACAATGAGCAGTTCTTC	CASSQDWWLAVSSQGHNEQFF
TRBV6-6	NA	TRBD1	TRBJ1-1	TGTGCCAACTCCCCGGGACAGCCGAACACTGAAGCTTTCTTT	CANSPGQPNTEAFF
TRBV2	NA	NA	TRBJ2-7	TGTGCCAGCAGTGGAGAACTCCTCTACGAGCAGTACTTC	CASSGELLYEQYF
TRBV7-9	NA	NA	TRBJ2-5	TGTGCCAGCAGCCAACAAAGTGGGGGCAGCCAGTACTTC	CASSQQSGGSQYF
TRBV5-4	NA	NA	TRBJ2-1	TGTGCCAGCAGCTTGGTTACTGGAAATGAGCAGTTCTTC	CASSLVTGNEQFF
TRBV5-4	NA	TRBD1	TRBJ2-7	TGTGCCAGCAGGCCGCCCCCGGGACAGGGCGACTACGAGCAGTACTTC	CASRPPPGQGDYEQYF
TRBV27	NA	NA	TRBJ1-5	TGTGCCAGCAGTTTATTACAGGGCAATCAGCCCCAGCATTTT	CASSLLQGNQPQHF
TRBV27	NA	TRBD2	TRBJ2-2	TGTGCCAGCCCAAACCTCGGCAGTCGAGAAGGACTAGCGGGAATAACGCGCACCGGGGAGCTGTTTTTT	CASPNLGSREGLAGITRTGELFF
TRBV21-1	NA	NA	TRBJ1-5	TGTGCCAGCAGCACCCCCGGGAGAGGGACGGGTCAGCCCCAGCATTTT	CASSTPGRGTGQPQHF
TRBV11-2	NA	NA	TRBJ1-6	TGTGCCAGCAGCAGACGGACAGTAGGTTCATCCCTCCACTTT	CASSRRTVGSSLHF
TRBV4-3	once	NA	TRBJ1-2	TGCGCCAGCAGCCAAGATTCCAACGGTCACGGGTATGGCTACACCTTC	CASSQDSNGHGYGYTF
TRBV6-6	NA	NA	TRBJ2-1	TGTGCCAGCAGCGGGCCCCTGAGCGGGTTTGCGTTCTTC	CASSGPLSGFAFF
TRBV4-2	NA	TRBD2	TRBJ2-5	TGTGCCAGCAGCCAGGCCGGGACTAGCGCCCGGAGCCAGTACTTC	CASSQAGTSARSQYF
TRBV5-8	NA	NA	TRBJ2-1	TGTGCCAGCAGCACCGGGCTACGGCCTTACAATGAGCAGTTCTTC	CASSTGLRPYNEQFF
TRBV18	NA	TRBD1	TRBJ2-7	TGTGCCAGCTCACCCCCGACAGGGCCACCCTACGAGCAGTACTTC	CASSPPTGPPYEQYF